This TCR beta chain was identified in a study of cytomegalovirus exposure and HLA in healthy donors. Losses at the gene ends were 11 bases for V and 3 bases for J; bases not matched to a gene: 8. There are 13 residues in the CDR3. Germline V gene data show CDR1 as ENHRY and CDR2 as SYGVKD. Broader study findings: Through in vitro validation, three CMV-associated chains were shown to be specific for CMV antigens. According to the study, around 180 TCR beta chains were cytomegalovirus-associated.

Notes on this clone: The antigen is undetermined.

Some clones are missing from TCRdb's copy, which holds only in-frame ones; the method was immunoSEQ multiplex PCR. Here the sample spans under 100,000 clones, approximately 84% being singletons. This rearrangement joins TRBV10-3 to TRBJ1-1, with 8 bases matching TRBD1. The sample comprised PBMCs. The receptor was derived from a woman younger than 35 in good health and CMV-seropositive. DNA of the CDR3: TGTGCCGTTGACAGGGGAGGGGACACTGAAGCTTTCTTT. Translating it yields CAVDRGGDTEAFF.